The 5 T cell receptor beta chains listed next were all sequenced from one sample in a study of radiation and T cells in renal cell carcinoma (dated by TCRdb to the early 2020s). Library method: the immunoSEQ multiplex PCR assay. As stored in TCRdb, this immuneACCESS dataset retains in-frame rearrangements with V and J assigned. A fraction of the clones does not appear; measured against another copy, unresolved V genes explain less than half of the discrepancy, and the remainder lacks a known reason. This sample has 90,000 to 95,000 clones in its table, and over 65% of those were observed once. Roughly 6.8% of the sample lies in the top ten. The intended sense of this specimen's time point label: baseline pretreatment blood. The treatment or condition label of this sample denotes: 15 Gy SBRT to primary tumor, nephrectomy 4 weeks later. The sample consisted of blood, taken from a patient whose treatment included radiotherapy and nephrectomy. Source of these receptors: a man between 60 and 75 years old with renal cell carcinoma.

The genes are TRBV27 and TRBJ1-4, with TRBD1 as a possible D gene (5 bases). The ends were cut back, 5 bases at V and 5 bases at J, with 15 bases in the middle. This CDR3 is 15 amino acids long. Per the germline V gene, CDR1 is MNHEY and CDR2 is SMNVEV (reference sequence). CDR3 sequence reads: CASSGGTRGNEKLFF. The CDR3 DNA sequence: TGTGCCAGCAGTGGGGGGACGCGGGGAAATGAAAAACTGTTTTTT.

This clone was recorded only once. The V and J genes are TRBV5-1 and TRBJ2-3; TRBD2 agrees at 11 bases. CDR3 size: 16 residues. V shed 8 bases, J shed 0 bases, and the junction held 8 bases outside the gene matches. CDR1 and CDR2 from the germline V gene are SGHRS and YFSETQ. CDR3 loop: CASRLAGGPSTDTQYF. The DNA for the CDR3 is TGCGCCAGTCGGCTAGCGGGAGGCCCTAGCACAGATACGCAGTATTTT.

Concerning this clone itself: Additional DNA sequences in this sample encode the identical CDR3. The genes are TRBV30 and TRBJ2-5, with a weak D call TRBD2 (6 bases). The CDR3 consists of 14 residues. Germline V CDR1 and CDR2: GTSNPN, SVGIG (reference sequence). V was pared by 2 bases and J by 5 bases, with 15 bases between. The CDR3 nucleotides read TGTGCCTGGAGTCCTCGGGGGAGCCGTGAGACCCAGTACTTC. Protein: CAWSPRGSRETQYF.

This clone was recorded once. The V call is TRBV7-6, the J call TRBJ2-5; D may correspond to TRBD1 or TRBD2 (5 bases each). Between the trimmed V and J ends, which lost 6 bases and 5 bases, there was a span of 19 bases. The germline V gene has CDR1 SGHVS and CDR2 FNYEAQ. The CDR3 runs to 15 residues. CDR3 protein: CASSFLGPPSETQYF. CDR3 DNA sequence: TGTGCCAGCAGTTTCCTGGGACCGCCCTCGGAGACCCAGTACTTC. Supplemented by reference TRBV7-6 and TRBJ2-5, the full variable domain reads GAGVSQSPRYKVTKRGQDVALRCDPISGHVSLYWYRQALGQGPEFLTYFNYEAQQDKSGLPNDRFSAERPEGSISTLTIQRTEQRDSAMYRCASSFLGPPSETQYFGPGTRLLVL.

In this sample, this clone turned up a few times. This CDR3 is CAWLPGLASNTGELFF. The CDR3, as DNA: TGTGCCTGGCTCCCCGGACTAGCGTCGAACACCGGGGAGCTGTTTTTT. V and J are TRBV30 and TRBJ2-2; 9 bases agree with TRBD2. The CDR3 runs 16 residues. V lost 5 bases and J lost 0; bases outside the gene matches: 7. In germline, CDR1 is GTSNPN, CDR2 SVGIG (reference sequence).